This T cell receptor (beta chain) was documented in a study of beta chain features in type 1 diabetes. Points from the study as a whole: It was among patients, rather than healthy donors, that naive, central memory and Treg TCRB repertoires appeared more similar. When Type 1 diabetes patients were examined, their TCRB CDR3s proved moderately but significantly shorter in all four CD4+ subsets. Junctions at VDJ sites from type 1 diabetes patients had fewer insertions and more deletions.

The CDR3 has 16 residues. Per germline, CDR1 ENHRY and CDR2 SYGVKD. J lost 7 bases, V lost 0 bases, and 6 bases had no gene match. The study reverse transcribed the entire isolated RNA, so it sequenced expressed TCRB transcripts. Assay used: immunoSEQ multiplex PCR; TCRdb lists only in-frame clones, some missing. Among a few hundred thousand clones listed, about a tenth were seen once. Only one heparinised blood draw was taken per donor, and its volume averaged approximately 100 mL. Points on this clone: Its specificity is unknown.

Sample: naive CD4+ T cells from blood. This clonotype originated in a young man with type 1 diabetes. The V call is TRBV10-3, the J call TRBJ1-6; 7 bases align to TRBD1. CDR3 sequence: CAISESTGTVNSPLHF. In DNA form, the CDR3 reads TGTGCCATCAGTGAGTCGACAGGGACCGTGAATTCACCCCTCCACTTT.